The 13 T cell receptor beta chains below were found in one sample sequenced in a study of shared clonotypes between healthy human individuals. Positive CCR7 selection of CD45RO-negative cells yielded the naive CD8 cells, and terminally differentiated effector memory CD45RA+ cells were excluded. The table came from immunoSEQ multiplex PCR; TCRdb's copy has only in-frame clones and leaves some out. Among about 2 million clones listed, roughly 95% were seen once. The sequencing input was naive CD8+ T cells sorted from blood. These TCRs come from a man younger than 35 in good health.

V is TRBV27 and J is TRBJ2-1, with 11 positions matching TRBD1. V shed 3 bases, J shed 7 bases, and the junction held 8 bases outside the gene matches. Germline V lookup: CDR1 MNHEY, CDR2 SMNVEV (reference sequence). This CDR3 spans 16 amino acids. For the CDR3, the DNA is TGTGCCAGCAGTTTCTTTCCGGGACAGGGGGGAAATGAGCAGTTCTTC. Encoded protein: CASSFFPGQGGNEQFF.

CDR3 sequence reads: CASDATPSAALSGNTIYF. Here the CDR3 DNA reads TGTGCCAGCGATGCGACCCCTTCAGCTGCCCTCTCTGGAAACACCATATATTTT. This chain connects TRBV2 to TRBJ1-3; D is ambiguous. The V and J ends lost 8 bases and 0 bases respectively, with 23 bases between them. The CDR3 has 18 residues. CDR1 and CDR2 from the germline V gene are SNHLY and FYNNEI.

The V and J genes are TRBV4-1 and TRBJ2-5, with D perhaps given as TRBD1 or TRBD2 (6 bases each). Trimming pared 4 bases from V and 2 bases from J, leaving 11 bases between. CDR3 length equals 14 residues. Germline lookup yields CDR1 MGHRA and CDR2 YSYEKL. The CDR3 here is CASSPRGPQETQYF. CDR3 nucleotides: TGCGCCAGCAGCCCCCGGGGGCCTCAAGAGACCCAGTACTTC.

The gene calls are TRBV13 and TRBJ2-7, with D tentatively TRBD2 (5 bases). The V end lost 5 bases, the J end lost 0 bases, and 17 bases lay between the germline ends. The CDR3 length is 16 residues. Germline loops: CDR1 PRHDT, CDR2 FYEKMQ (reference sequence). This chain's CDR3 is CASSLTRESPSYEQYF. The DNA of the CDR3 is TGTGCCAGCAGCCTGACTCGGGAAAGCCCCTCCTACGAGCAGTACTTC. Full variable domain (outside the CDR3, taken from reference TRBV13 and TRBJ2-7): AAGVIQSPRHLIKEKRETATLKCYPIPRHDTVYWYQQGPGQDPQFLISFYEKMQSDKGSIPDRFSAQQFSDYHSELNMSSLELGDSALYFCASSLTRESPSYEQYFGPGTRLTVT.

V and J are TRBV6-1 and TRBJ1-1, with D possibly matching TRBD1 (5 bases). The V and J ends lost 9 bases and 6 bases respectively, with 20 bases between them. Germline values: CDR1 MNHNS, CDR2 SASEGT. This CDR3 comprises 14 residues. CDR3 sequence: CARGGFDVSPEAFF. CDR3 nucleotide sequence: TGTGCCAGGGGGGGATTCGACGTCAGCCCTGAAGCTTTCTTT.

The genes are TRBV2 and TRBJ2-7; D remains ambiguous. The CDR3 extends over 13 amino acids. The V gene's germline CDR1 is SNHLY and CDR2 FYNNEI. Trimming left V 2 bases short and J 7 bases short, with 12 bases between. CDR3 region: CASSERQTPEQYF. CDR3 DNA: TGTGCCAGCAGTGAAAGGCAAACTCCGGAGCAGTACTTC. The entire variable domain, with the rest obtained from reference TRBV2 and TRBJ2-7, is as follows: EPEVTQTPSHQVTQMGQEVILRCVPISNHLYFYWYRQILGQKVEFLVSFYNNEISEKSEIFDDQFSVERPDGSNFTLKIRSTKLEDSAMYFCASSERQTPEQYFGPGTRLTVT.

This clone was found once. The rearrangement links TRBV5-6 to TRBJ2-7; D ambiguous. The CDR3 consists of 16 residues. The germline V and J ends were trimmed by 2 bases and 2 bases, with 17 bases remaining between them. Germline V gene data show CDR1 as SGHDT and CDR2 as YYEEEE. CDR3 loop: CASSFGNAYVPYEQYF. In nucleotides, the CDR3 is TGTGCCAGCAGCTTTGGGAACGCTTATGTCCCCTACGAGCAGTACTTC.

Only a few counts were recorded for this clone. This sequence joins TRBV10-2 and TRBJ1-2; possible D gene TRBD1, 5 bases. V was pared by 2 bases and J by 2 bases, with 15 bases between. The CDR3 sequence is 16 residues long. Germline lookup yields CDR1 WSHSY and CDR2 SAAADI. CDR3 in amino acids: CASSEGGEGENYGYTF. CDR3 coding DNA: TGCGCCAGCAGTGAGGGAGGGGAAGGGGAAAACTATGGCTACACCTTC.

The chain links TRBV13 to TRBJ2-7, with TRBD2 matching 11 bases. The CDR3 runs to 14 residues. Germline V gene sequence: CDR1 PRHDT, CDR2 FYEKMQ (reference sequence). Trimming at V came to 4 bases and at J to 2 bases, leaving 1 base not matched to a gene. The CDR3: CASSSSGRTYEQYF. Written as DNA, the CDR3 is TGTGCCAGCAGCTCTAGCGGGAGGACCTACGAGCAGTACTTC. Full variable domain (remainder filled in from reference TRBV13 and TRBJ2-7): AAGVIQSPRHLIKEKRETATLKCYPIPRHDTVYWYQQGPGQDPQFLISFYEKMQSDKGSIPDRFSAQQFSDYHSELNMSSLELGDSALYFCASSSSGRTYEQYFGPGTRLTVT.

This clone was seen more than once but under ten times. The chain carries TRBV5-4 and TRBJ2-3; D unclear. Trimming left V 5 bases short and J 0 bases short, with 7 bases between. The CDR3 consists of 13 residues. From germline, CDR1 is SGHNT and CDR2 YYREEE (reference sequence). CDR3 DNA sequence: TGTGCCAGCAGAGAAACTAGCACAGATACGCAGTATTTT. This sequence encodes CASRETSTDTQYF. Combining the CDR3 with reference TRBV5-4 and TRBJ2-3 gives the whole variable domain ETGVTQSPTHLIKTRGQQVTLRCSSQSGHNTVSWYQQALGQGPQFIFQYYREEENGRGNFPPRFSGLQFPNYSSELNVNALELDDSALYLCASRETSTDTQYFGPGTRLTVL.

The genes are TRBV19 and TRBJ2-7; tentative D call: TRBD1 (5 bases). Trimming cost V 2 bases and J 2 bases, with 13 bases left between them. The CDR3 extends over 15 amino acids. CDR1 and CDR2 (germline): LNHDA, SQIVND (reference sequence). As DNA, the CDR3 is TGTGCCAGTAGTATATCCCATTTCAGGGCCTACGAGCAGTACTTC. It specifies CASSISHFRAYEQYF.

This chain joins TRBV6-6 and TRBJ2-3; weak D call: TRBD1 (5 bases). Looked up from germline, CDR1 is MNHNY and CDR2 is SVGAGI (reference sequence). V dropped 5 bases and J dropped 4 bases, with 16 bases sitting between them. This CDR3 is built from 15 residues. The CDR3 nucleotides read TGTGCCAGCAGTCAGGGATCCCTCCTTCCAGATACGCAGTATTTT. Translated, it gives CASSQGSLLPDTQYF.

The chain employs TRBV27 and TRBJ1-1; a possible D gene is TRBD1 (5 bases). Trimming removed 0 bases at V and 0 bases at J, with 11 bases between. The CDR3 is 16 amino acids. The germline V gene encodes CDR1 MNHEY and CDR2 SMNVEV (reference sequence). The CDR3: CASSLSEGRMNTEAFF. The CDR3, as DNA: TGTGCCAGCAGTTTATCGGAGGGGAGAATGAACACTGAAGCTTTCTTT.